These 22 T cell receptor beta chains share one sample of origin, sequenced in a study of blood T cell repertoires in COVID-19. Produced via immunoSEQ multiplex PCR; TCRdb's table is partial and in-frame only. The profile shows around 380,000 clones, around 87% of them singletons. Material: PBMCs or T cells enriched from blood (not recorded which). These receptors all stem from a man aged 25 to 40 who had recovered from COVID-19.

In its sample, this clone was seen once. The rearrangement joins TRBV7-9 to TRBJ2-1, with D uncertain. V was trimmed by 5 bases and J by 1 base, leaving 12 bases between them. The CDR3 consists of 15 residues. Germline CDR1 and CDR2: SEHNR and FQNEAQ (reference sequence). The CDR3 DNA is TGTGCCAGCAGCCAACCAGAGAGGTCCTACAATGAGCAGTTCTTC. Amino acids: CASSQPERSYNEQFF.

The chain has TRBV5-1 and TRBJ1-3; D gene ambiguous. The V and J ends lost 0 bases and 0 bases respectively, with 7 bases between them. This CDR3 region has 15 residues. Germline lookup yields CDR1 SGHRS and CDR2 YFSETQ. In DNA, the CDR3 is TGCGCCAGCAGCTTGGCCCCGGGCTCTGGAAACACCATATATTTT. It codes for CASSLAPGSGNTIYF.

J is TRBJ2-3 and V is TRBV7-9; TRBD1 is a possible D gene (5 bases). The CDR3 consists of 13 residues. V was pared by 2 bases and J by 6 bases, with 9 bases between. Per the germline V gene, CDR1 is SEHNR and CDR2 is FQNEAQ (reference sequence). Here the CDR3 DNA reads TGTGCCAGCAGCTTACAAGGGGTGGATACGCAGTATTTT. The encoded protein is CASSLQGVDTQYF.

The chain uses TRBV7-9 and TRBJ1-5; no firm D call. Trimming stripped 4 bases from V and 4 bases from J, with 11 bases between. Germline CDR1 and CDR2: SEHNR and FQNEAQ (reference sequence). CDR3 length: 14 residues. CDR3: CASSYNGMNQPQHF. The CDR3 DNA reads as TGTGCCAGCAGCTATAACGGTATGAATCAGCCCCAGCATTTT. The full variable domain, with the rest looked up from reference TRBV7-9 and TRBJ1-5, is DTGVSQNPRHKITKRGQNVTFRCDPISEHNRLYWYRQTLGQGPEFLTYFQNEAQLEKSRLLSDRFSAERPKGSFSTLEIQRTEQGDSAMYLCASSYNGMNQPQHFGDGTRLSIL.

The rearrangement uses TRBV11-2 and TRBJ1-4; TRBD1 might be the D (5 bases). This CDR3 has 16 amino acids. CDR1 is SGHAT, CDR2 FQNNGV, per germline. Trimming removed 0 bases from V and 7 bases from J, with 15 bases in between. In nucleotides, the CDR3 is TGTGCCAGCAGCTTAGATGGGGCAGGGCTGGGTGAAAAACTGTTTTTT. Translated, it gives CASSLDGAGLGEKLFF.

The chain recombines TRBV19 with TRBJ2-6; D might be TRBD1 (5 bases). V lost 8 bases to trimming and J lost 4 bases, with 12 bases between them. Germline CDR1 and CDR2: LNHDA and SQIVND (reference sequence). The CDR3 has 14 amino acids. DNA for the CDR3: TGTGCCAGTTTCCAGGGCCTCGGGGCCAACGTCCTGACTTTC. Amino acids: CASFQGLGANVLTF. Supplemented by reference TRBV19 and TRBJ2-6, the full variable domain reads DGGITQSPKYLFRKEGQNVTLSCEQNLNHDAMYWYRQDPGQGLRLIYYSQIVNDFQKGDIAEGYSVSREKKESFPLTVTSAQKNPTAFYLCASFQGLGANVLTFGAGSRLTVL.

The V and J genes are TRBV20-1 and TRBJ1-1, with a tentative D call TRBD1 (5 bases). Germline values: CDR1 DFQATT, CDR2 SNEGSKA (reference sequence). CDR3 size: 11 residues. The CDR3 DNA is TGCGGGGCGGCGAGGAACACTGAAGCTTTCTTT. It encodes CGAARNTEAFF.

V and J are TRBV18 and TRBJ1-1; TRBD1 aligns across 8 bases. The CDR3 covers 15 residues. Per germline, CDR1 KGHSH and CDR2 LQKENI. The V and J ends lost 4 bases and 3 bases, in that order; junction bases with no gene match: 7. The CDR3 reads CASSRSGGGYTEAFF. The CDR3 DNA follows: TGTGCCAGCTCACGGTCAGGGGGCGGTTACACTGAAGCTTTCTTT.

This clone was recorded only once. The chain joins TRBV7-2 to TRBJ2-7; TRBD2 agrees at 9 bases. The CDR3 is made up of 16 amino acids. V lost 3 bases, J lost 4 bases, and 10 bases stayed unmatched. CDR1 and CDR2 (germline): SGHTA, FQGNSA. The DNA of the CDR3 is TGTGCCAGCAGCTTCGGACTAGCGAAGGGCAAATACGAGCAGTACTTC. Translating gives CASSFGLAKGKYEQYF.

This clone was seen once. The chain has TRBV7-8 and TRBJ1-1; D unclear. V lost 7 bases to trimming and J lost 5 bases, with 20 bases between them. The CDR3 contains 15 residues. From germline, CDR1 is SGHVS and CDR2 FQNEAQ. The CDR3: CASIKNMWGDTEAFF. CDR3 nucleotides: TGTGCCAGCATCAAGAACATGTGGGGAGATACTGAAGCTTTCTTT.

The chain is built from TRBV6-5 and TRBJ1-1; D perhaps matches TRBD1 (6 bases). Germline V lookup: CDR1 MNHEY, CDR2 SVGAGI. This CDR3 is 14 amino acids long. The V end was cut by 7 bases, the J end by 1 base, with 13 bases between. CDR3 loop: CASTLWTANTEAFF. CDR3 nucleotide sequence: TGTGCCAGCACCCTATGGACAGCGAACACTGAAGCTTTCTTT.

V and J are TRBV4-1 and TRBJ2-4; the match to TRBD2 covers 13 bases. From germline, CDR1 is MGHRA and CDR2 YSYEKL. The CDR3 sequence is 18 residues long. Trimming took 1 base from V and 0 from J; bases not matched to a gene: 3. CDR3 region: CASSQGLAGGLAKNIQYF. DNA of the CDR3: TGCGCCAGCAGCCAAGGACTAGCGGGGGGATTAGCCAAAAACATTCAGTACTTC.

The chain has TRBV2 and TRBJ1-1; D possibly corresponds to TRBD1 (5 bases). This CDR3 is 15 amino acids long. The germline V gene has CDR1 SNHLY and CDR2 FYNNEI. V shed 7 bases and J shed 1 base, with 16 bases lying between them. The CDR3 loop reads CASTGRRVGNTEAFF. The CDR3 nucleotides are TGTGCCAGCACGGGACGGAGGGTCGGGAACACTGAAGCTTTCTTT.

The V and J genes are TRBV11-2 and TRBJ1-1; 11 positions agree with TRBD1. The CDR3 covers 14 residues. Germline V gives CDR1 SGHAT, CDR2 FQNNGV. V was pared by 0 bases and J by 11 bases, with 5 bases of the junction left unmatched. Here the CDR3 DNA reads TGTGCCAGCAGCTTAGAAGGACAGGGGGCGAAGGCTTTCTTT. The encoded protein is CASSLEGQGAKAFF.

This clone appeared a few times. The rearrangement joins TRBV9 to TRBJ1-1; D is perhaps TRBD1 (5 bases). Germline loops: CDR1 SGDLS, CDR2 YYNGEE. Trimming took 5 bases from V and 0 from J, leaving 11 bases between them. This CDR3 has 14 residues. CDR3 protein: CASSRRVVNTEAFF. The CDR3 coding sequence is TGTGCCAGCAGTCGCAGGGTTGTGAACACTGAAGCTTTCTTT.

The V call is TRBV11-2, the J call TRBJ2-7, with 9 bases that match TRBD1. The V segment lost 3 bases and the J segment 3 bases; nucleotides outside the gene matches: 6. Germline V gene lookup returns CDR1 SGHAT and CDR2 FQNNGV. The CDR3 length is 15 residues. Written as DNA, the CDR3 is TGTGCCAGCAGCTTGACGGACAGGGGAGGCTACGAGCAGTACTTC. Protein: CASSLTDRGGYEQYF.

This chain joins TRBV28 and TRBJ1-6; D perhaps matches TRBD1 (6 bases). V was shortened by 9 bases and J by 2 bases, with 14 bases between the two germline ends. The CDR3 covers 15 residues. Germline-derived CDR1 and CDR2 are MDHEN and SYDVKM. This CDR3 reads CASFRGGTYNSPLHF. In DNA, the CDR3 is TGTGCCAGTTTTCGGGGGGGCACCTATAATTCACCCCTCCACTTT.

The chain uses TRBV7-2 and TRBJ1-2; 10 bases agree with TRBD1. The CDR3 spans 16 residues. The V and J ends lost 5 bases and 5 bases, in that order; junction bases with no gene match: 11. Germline V gives CDR1 SGHTA, CDR2 FQGNSA. The CDR3 sequence: CASSLSRDRGRYGYTF. In DNA, the CDR3 is TGTGCCAGCAGCCTCAGCCGGGACAGGGGACGATATGGCTACACCTTC.

The gene calls are TRBV19 and TRBJ1-1, with D possibly matching TRBD1 (6 bases). The CDR3 spans 15 residues. Trimming removed 0 bases from V and 3 bases from J, with 11 bases in between. Germline CDR1 LNHDA, CDR2 SQIVND (reference sequence). The CDR3 region has the DNA TGTGCCAGTAGTATAGATTTTCAGGGGTACACTGAAGCTTTCTTT. Protein sequence: CASSIDFQGYTEAFF. Based on the CDR3 plus reference TRBV19 and TRBJ1-1, the full variable domain is DGGITQSPKYLFRKEGQNVTLSCEQNLNHDAMYWYRQDPGQGLRLIYYSQIVNDFQKGDIAEGYSVSREKKESFPLTVTSAQKNPTAFYLCASSIDFQGYTEAFFGQGTRLTVV.

The rearrangement joins TRBV3-1 (or the pseudogene TRBV3-2) to TRBJ2-1; 11 bases are a match to TRBD2. CDR1 is LGHDT, CDR2 YNNKEL, per germline (reference sequence). V was clipped by 5 bases and J by 9 bases; unmatched bases: 9. This CDR3 comprises 15 residues. CDR3: CASSSLAGEFGEQFF. CDR3 sequence (DNA): TGTGCCAGCAGCTCACTAGCGGGGGAGTTTGGTGAGCAGTTCTTC.

CDR3 bases: TGCGCCGTCCGACAGGCCCAGCAAGAGACCCAGTACTTC. Its protein product is CAVRQAQQETQYF. The chain has TRBV10-2 and TRBJ2-5; perhaps TRBD1 as D (6 bases). Trimming pared 11 bases from V and 2 bases from J, leaving 15 bases between. The CDR3 spans 13 residues. CDR1 and CDR2 from the germline V gene are WSHSY and SAAADI.

The rearrangement links TRBV14 to TRBJ2-4, with 8 bases identical to TRBD1. CDR1 SGHDN and CDR2 FVKESK come from the germline V gene. The V gene end was trimmed by 5 bases and the J gene end by 6 bases; junction bases not matched to a gene: 6. The CDR3 totals 14 residues. The CDR3 loop reads CASSLGTGTNIQYF. As DNA, the CDR3 is TGTGCCAGCAGCTTAGGGACAGGCACAAACATTCAGTACTTC.